This T cell receptor beta chain was recorded in a study of neoadjuvant anti-PD-1 for oral cavity cancer. Profiled with immunoSEQ multiplex PCR; TCRdb holds only in-frame clones, not every one. Among fewer than 20,000 clones listed, less than 70% were seen once. Germline trimming cut 2 bases from V and 2 bases from J; bases unmatched to any gene: 2. Germline V lookup: CDR1 SGDLS, CDR2 YYNGEE. The CDR3 sequence is 14 residues long. The specimen comprised PBMCs, sampled before nivolumab (anti-PD-1) treatment. The genes are TRBV9 and TRBJ2-3, with TRBD2 identical over 7 bases. The receptor comes from a person aged 40 to 85 with oral cavity squamous cell carcinoma. CDR3 nucleotide sequence: TGTGCCAGCAGCGTGGCGGGAGCCACAGATACGCAGTATTTT. Protein product: CASSVAGATDTQYF.